This entry lists 29 T cell receptor beta chains sequenced from one sample in a study of CD8 T cell repertoires and HIV-1 epitope variants. Their cognate antigens are unknown. Repertoires were generated with immunoSEQ multiplex PCR, while TCRdb's copy carries only in-frame clones and drops some. The sample carries about 7,300 clones, more than 55% recorded once. Input material: cultured CD8+ T cells derived from PBMCs. The source is a male donor with HIV.

The chain recombines TRBV27 with TRBJ2-3; 12 nucleotides agree with TRBD1. The germline CDR1 and CDR2 sequences are MNHEY and SMNVEV (reference sequence). The CDR3 length is 16 residues. J was trimmed by 4 bases and V by 0 bases; bases with no gene match: 2. The DNA of the CDR3 is TGTGCCAGCAGTTTATCGGGACAGGGGGCTCCAGATACGCAGTATTTT. This gives the protein CASSLSGQGAPDTQYF.

The CDR3 here is CASIGYNEQFF. The CDR3 DNA reads as TGTGCCAGCATTGGATACAATGAGCAGTTCTTC. The gene calls are TRBV7-8 and TRBJ2-1; D gene ambiguous. Germline assignment: CDR1 SGHVS and CDR2 FQNEAQ. The V end was cut by 7 bases, the J end by 4 bases, with 5 bases between. CDR3 length equals 11 residues.

This clone was counted only a few times. The chain employs TRBV30 and TRBJ1-1; perhaps TRBD1 as D (6 bases). This CDR3 contains 13 residues. Trimming stripped 5 bases from V and 1 base from J, with 11 bases between. Looked up from germline, CDR1 is GTSNPN and CDR2 is SVGIG (reference sequence). The CDR3 loop is CAWAVQGNTEAFF. Written as DNA, the CDR3 is TGTGCCTGGGCCGTACAGGGGAACACTGAAGCTTTCTTT.

A single count supports this clone. The chain has TRBV9 and TRBJ2-6; 7 bases align to TRBD2. Germline CDR1 reads SGDLS; CDR2 reads YYNGEE. CDR3 length: 17 amino acids. V shed 3 bases and J 1 base; nucleotides not matched to a gene: 7. The CDR3 DNA sequence: TGTGCCAGCAGCGAAATTTACGGGAGGTCTGGGGCCAACGTCCTGACTTTC. Its translation: CASSEIYGRSGANVLTF.

This clone showed up just a few times. The gene calls are TRBV19 and TRBJ1-2; 10 bases fit TRBD1. This CDR3 contains 15 residues. CDR1 is LNHDA and CDR2 is SQIVND in the germline V gene (reference sequence). Trimming cost V 3 bases and J 4 bases; bases outside gene matches: 5. CDR3 DNA: TGTGCCAGTAGTATGGGACAGGGGATAAGCTATGGCTACACCTTC. It is translated as CASSMGQGISYGYTF. Full variable domain (rest looked up from reference TRBV19 and TRBJ1-2): DGGITQSPKYLFRKEGQNVTLSCEQNLNHDAMYWYRQDPGQGLRLIYYSQIVNDFQKGDIAEGYSVSREKKESFPLTVTSAQKNPTAFYLCASSMGQGISYGYTFGSGTRLTVV.

The chain recombines TRBV7-9 with TRBJ2-3; TRBD1 is a possible D gene (5 bases). V was trimmed by 5 bases and J by 1 base, leaving 16 bases between them. The CDR3 length is 16 residues. From germline, CDR1 is SEHNR and CDR2 FQNEAQ (reference sequence). The CDR3 here is CASSPAGSSRTDTQYF. CDR3 DNA sequence: TGTGCCAGCAGCCCCGCAGGGTCCTCACGCACAGATACGCAGTATTTT.

The CDR3 nucleotides read TGTGCCACCGCGGGGTCAGAAGAGACCCAGTACTTC. Residues: CATAGSEETQYF. The chain couples TRBV7-8 to TRBJ2-5; the D gene is possibly TRBD2 (6 bases). V was shortened by 10 bases and J by 3 bases, with 12 bases between the two germline ends. The CDR3 length is 12 residues. Germline-derived CDR1 and CDR2 are SGHVS and FQNEAQ.

By sample fraction, this clone is medium-sized. The chain carries TRBV6-5 and TRBJ2-1, with D possibly being TRBD1 (6 bases). The germline gives CDR1 MNHEY, CDR2 SVGAGI. This CDR3 contains 15 residues. Trimming removed 2 bases at V and 8 bases at J, with 16 bases between. In nucleotides, the CDR3 is TGTGCCAGCAGTTACGGGGGCAGGGGTTATGATGAGCAGTTCTTC. This translates into CASSYGGRGYDEQFF.

The chain joins TRBV5-5 to TRBJ2-5; D perhaps matches TRBD2 (5 bases). In germline, CDR1 is SGHKS, CDR2 YYEKEE (reference sequence). CDR3 length: 15 residues. The germline V and J ends were trimmed by 3 bases and 2 bases, with 14 bases remaining between them. The CDR3 bases are TGTGCCAGCAGCTCCGCCGGGATAGATCAAGAGACCCAGTACTTC. It specifies CASSSAGIDQETQYF.

V is TRBV4-3 and J is TRBJ2-7; TRBD2 matches at 8 bases. The CDR3 is 18 residues long. Germline trimming cut 0 bases from V and 3 bases from J; bases unmatched to any gene: 13. Germline values: CDR1 LGHNA, CDR2 YSLEER. CDR3 sequence: CASSQELPSSGGVYEQYF. DNA for the CDR3: TGCGCCAGCAGCCAAGAACTTCCGAGCAGCGGGGGAGTCTACGAGCAGTACTTC.

The sample holds a few counts of this clone. The chain is built from TRBV6-1 and TRBJ2-7, with D unresolved. CDR3 length: 13 residues. Germline CDR1 is MNHNS and CDR2 is SASEGT. The germline V and J ends were trimmed by 0 bases and 4 bases, with 7 bases remaining between them. For the CDR3, the DNA is TGTGCCAGCAGTGAAGCGACCGCATACGAGCAGTACTTC. Its translation is CASSEATAYEQYF.

The V and J genes are TRBV7-3 and TRBJ2-5, with 9 bases lining up with TRBD2. The CDR3 totals 15 residues. With 1 base clipped from V and 5 bases from J, the junction kept 5 bases outside the gene matches. CDR1 and CDR2 (germline): SGHTA, FQGTGA. This CDR3 is CASSLSGGAGETQYF. The DNA of the CDR3 is TGTGCCAGCAGCTTAAGCGGGGGGGCCGGTGAGACCCAGTACTTC.

The chain employs TRBV7-6 and TRBJ2-1, with D possibly matching TRBD2 (5 bases). V dropped 0 bases and J dropped 0 bases, with 12 bases sitting between them. Germline V gene sequence: CDR1 SGHVS, CDR2 FNYEAQ. This CDR3 is 17 amino acids long. CDR3 sequence reads: CASSLARVGNSYNEQFF. The CDR3 region has the DNA TGTGCCAGCAGCTTAGCGCGGGTCGGGAACTCCTACAATGAGCAGTTCTTC. The whole variable domain, remainder taken from reference TRBV7-6 and TRBJ2-1, is GAGVSQSPRYKVTKRGQDVALRCDPISGHVSLYWYRQALGQGPEFLTYFNYEAQQDKSGLPNDRFSAERPEGSISTLTIQRTEQRDSAMYRCASSLARVGNSYNEQFFGPGTRLTVL.

The chain combines TRBV5-8 with TRBJ2-1; 8 bases map to TRBD2. Germline CDR1 and CDR2: SGHTS and YDEGEE. The CDR3 loop spans 16 amino acids. The J segment lost 2 bases and the V segment lost 0 bases, leaving 4 bases of the junction unmatched. In DNA, the CDR3 is TGTGCCAGCAGCTTGGCCCAGACTAGCGCCTACAATGAGCAGTTCTTC. It translates to CASSLAQTSAYNEQFF.

The chain uses TRBV2 and TRBJ2-1; no firm D call. The CDR3 spans 15 residues. Trimming left V 6 bases short and J 0 bases short, with 12 bases between. In germline, CDR1 is SNHLY, CDR2 FYNNEI. CDR3 protein: CASRTDSSSYNEQFF. CDR3 in DNA: TGTGCCAGCAGGACTGATTCGAGCTCCTACAATGAGCAGTTCTTC.

The V gene is TRBV27, the J gene TRBJ2-7; TRBD1 is a possible D gene (6 bases). The CDR3 is 16 residues long. Between the trimmed V and J ends, which lost 7 bases and 5 bases, there was a span of 24 bases. Looked up from germline, CDR1 is MNHEY and CDR2 is SMNVEV (reference sequence). CDR3 sequence (DNA): TGTGCCAGCACCGGTCTCGGGACAAACGTCTTCGACGAGCAGTACTTC. Encoded protein: CASTGLGTNVFDEQYF.

The rearrangement uses TRBV7-2 and TRBJ1-1; TRBD1 agrees at 9 bases. J gave up 5 bases and V 3 bases, and 4 bases lay outside the gene matches. CDR1 and CDR2 from the germline V gene are SGHTA and FQGNSA. CDR3 length equals 14 residues. The DNA of the CDR3 is TGTGCCAGCAGCTTGACAGGGGGGGGAACTGAAGCTTTCTTT. Its translation is CASSLTGGGTEAFF.

CDR3 in DNA: TGTGCCAGCAGTTACTCTGGGGTGGGCTACACCTTC. This gives the protein CASSYSGVGYTF. The V and J genes are TRBV6-5 and TRBJ1-2; unclear D gene. Germline CDR1 is MNHEY and CDR2 is SVGAGI. Trimming removed 0 bases from V and 8 bases from J, with 7 bases in between. This CDR3 has 12 amino acids.

The CDR3 region has the DNA TGTGCCAGCAGTTTTTATGGAGAAGCTTTCTTT. The encoded protein is CASSFYGEAFF. The V call is TRBV28, the J call TRBJ1-1; no definite D call. CDR3 length: 11 amino acids. The germline gives CDR1 MDHEN, CDR2 SYDVKM. Trimming removed 3 bases from V and 8 bases from J, with 7 bases in between.

The genes are TRBV18 and TRBJ2-7; a possible D gene is TRBD2 (6 bases). The V end lost 6 bases, the J end lost 4 bases, and 10 bases lay between the germline ends. Germline V gives CDR1 KGHSH, CDR2 LQKENI. The CDR3 length is 12 residues. The CDR3 is CASSSGTYEQYF. Written as DNA, the CDR3 is TGTGCCAGCTCTTCCGGGACTTACGAGCAGTACTTC.

The V gene is TRBV6-1, the J gene TRBJ1-2; D is uncertain. CDR3 length: 13 amino acids. CDR1 is MNHNS, CDR2 SASEGT, per germline. The V end was cut by 6 bases, the J end by 2 bases, with 10 bases between. The CDR3, as DNA: TGTGCCAGCAGCGACGGCCTAAACTATGGCTACACCTTC. It encodes CASSDGLNYGYTF.

The V and J genes are TRBV7-3 and TRBJ1-1; D possibly corresponds to TRBD1 (6 bases). The CDR3 is made up of 17 amino acids. From germline, CDR1 is SGHTA and CDR2 FQGTGA. V lost 2 bases to trimming and J lost 3 bases, with 19 bases between them. This CDR3 is CASSLGGGGRADTEAFF. The DNA for the CDR3 is TGTGCCAGCAGCTTAGGGGGAGGGGGTCGTGCTGACACTGAAGCTTTCTTT.

CDR3 sequence reads: CASSLGGGVNSPLHF. CDR3 in DNA: TGTGCCAGCAGCTTGGGAGGGGGCGTTAATTCACCCCTCCACTTT. The rearrangement uses TRBV5-5 and TRBJ1-6, with 7 bases that match TRBD1. The CDR3 loop spans 15 amino acids. V was pared by 0 bases and J by 6 bases, with 3 bases of the junction left unmatched. Germline CDR1 SGHKS, CDR2 YYEKEE (reference sequence).

The chain uses TRBV29-1 and TRBJ2-1; 14 nucleotides match TRBD2. Germline V gene data show CDR1 as SQVTM and CDR2 as ANQGSEA. The CDR3 loop spans 18 amino acids. V shed 3 bases and J 3 bases; nucleotides not matched to a gene: 10. CDR3 residues: CSVEFLWGLAGDYNEQFF. The CDR3 region has the DNA TGCAGCGTTGAGTTTTTGTGGGGACTAGCGGGGGACTACAATGAGCAGTTCTTC.

The rearrangement links TRBV6-5 to TRBJ2-1, with D perhaps matching TRBD1 (6 bases). V shed 2 bases and J shed 10 bases, with 12 bases lying between them. Germline V gives CDR1 MNHEY, CDR2 SVGAGI. The CDR3 has 13 residues. Written as DNA, the CDR3 is TGTGCCAGCAGTTACGTGGACAGCCGGGAGCAGTTCTTC. It is translated as CASSYVDSREQFF.

This sequence joins TRBV9 and TRBJ2-3; 9 bases agree with TRBD1. The CDR3 spans 16 residues. V gave up 4 bases and J gave up 5 bases; unmatched junction bases: 11. Germline V gene data show CDR1 as SGDLS and CDR2 as YYNGEE. The CDR3 region has the DNA TGTGCCAGCAGCTCCATCCGGGACAGGGAATTAGATACGCAGTATTTT. Protein product: CASSSIRDRELDTQYF.

The V call is TRBV27, the J call TRBJ2-3; D might be TRBD1 or TRBD2, each matching 5 bases. The germline gives CDR1 MNHEY, CDR2 SMNVEV (reference sequence). The CDR3 loop spans 17 amino acids. The V end was cut by 6 bases, the J end by 3 bases, with 22 bases between. CDR3 bases: TGTGCCAGCAGCTTGCGGCCGGGGCGGATGGTGACAGATACGCAGTATTTT. Translating gives CASSLRPGRMVTDTQYF.

In this sample, this clone turned up a few times. This chain joins TRBV19 and TRBJ1-6; D ambiguous. Looked up from germline, CDR1 is LNHDA and CDR2 is SQIVND (reference sequence). This CDR3 region has 12 residues. Between the trimmed V and J ends, which lost 3 bases and 9 bases, there was a span of 6 bases. This CDR3 is CASSMGPSPLHF. The CDR3, as DNA: TGTGCCAGTAGTATGGGCCCTTCACCCCTCCACTTT. The whole variable domain, filled in from reference TRBV19 and TRBJ1-6, reads DGGITQSPKYLFRKEGQNVTLSCEQNLNHDAMYWYRQDPGQGLRLIYYSQIVNDFQKGDIAEGYSVSREKKESFPLTVTSAQKNPTAFYLCASSMGPSPLHFGNGTRLTVT.

This chain joins TRBV9 and TRBJ2-5; 12 bases align to TRBD2. Germline assignment: CDR1 SGDLS and CDR2 YYNGEE. V lost 3 bases and J lost 2; bases outside the gene matches: 5. This CDR3 has 16 residues. The CDR3 sequence: CASSETSGGVQETQYF. Written as DNA, the CDR3 is TGTGCCAGCAGCGAGACTAGCGGGGGAGTACAAGAGACCCAGTACTTC.